Presented here are 9 T cell receptor beta chains from one specimen sequenced in a study of CD8 T cells in ankylosing spondylitis. TCRdb used MiXCR to reprocess the 5' RACE reads, holding one entry per CDR3 protein. Of approximately 150,000 distinct CDR3 sequences in the sample, under 35% were seen once. What was sequenced was synovial fluid, either unsorted or a sorted T cell fraction (not recorded which). The receptors here all came from a male donor with ankylosing spondylitis.

The table lists this clonotype with a few counts. The V gene is TRBV3-1, the J gene TRBJ1-2; D unresolved. V was clipped by 0 bases and J by 4 bases, with 12 bases between them. This CDR3 is built from 15 residues. CDR1 and CDR2 from the germline V gene are LGHDT and YNNKEL (reference sequence). The CDR3 nucleotides read TGTGCCAGCAGCCAAGATCAGGTCAGCGTCTATGGCTACACCTTC. As protein: CASSQDQVSVYGYTF.

The rearrangement links TRBV12-3 or TRBV12-4 to TRBJ2-5; TRBD2 matches at 8 bases. There are 12 residues in the CDR3. The trim removed 4 bases at V and 7 bases at J, leaving 2 bases unmatched. The CDR3 is CASSWTSSTQYF. As DNA, the CDR3 is TGTGCCAGCAGTTGGACTAGCTCGACCCAGTACTTC.

Here the CDR3 DNA reads TGCAGTGCTAGAGTGAGGTCGGAGTGGAACACTGAAGCTTTCTTT. Its translation is CSARVRSEWNTEAFF. This chain uses TRBV20-1 with TRBJ1-1; no clear D. The CDR3 is 15 amino acids. V was trimmed by 1 base and J by 1 base, leaving 13 bases between them. From germline, CDR1 is DFQATT and CDR2 SNEGSKA (reference sequence).

V and J are TRBV7-3 and TRBJ2-1; D ambiguous. CDR1 SGHTA and CDR2 FQGTGA come from the germline V gene. The CDR3 has 14 amino acids. V lost 1 base to trimming and J lost 3 bases, with 7 bases between them. The CDR3 nucleotides are TGTGCCAGCAGCTTAATATCGGGCTACAATGAGCAGTTCTTC. This gives the protein CASSLISGYNEQFF.

At least ten counts were recorded for this clonotype. CDR3 amino acids: CASSLGAATDTQYF. The CDR3 DNA follows: TGCGCCAGCAGCTTGGGGGCTGCCACAGATACGCAGTATTTT. V and J are TRBV5-1 and TRBJ2-3; D remains unclear. V gave up 0 bases and J gave up 2 bases, with 7 bases separating them. Germline V gene lookup returns CDR1 SGHRS and CDR2 YFSETQ. The CDR3 consists of 14 residues.

This clonotype appeared many times. The chain couples TRBV5-6 to TRBJ1-1; D is perhaps TRBD1 (6 bases). The length of the CDR3 is 15 residues. Between the trimmed V and J ends, which lost 4 bases and 0 bases, there was a span of 13 bases. The V gene's germline CDR1 is SGHDT and CDR2 YYEEEE. This CDR3 is CASSLGGGVNTEAFF. The CDR3 coding sequence is TGTGCCAGCAGCCTTGGGGGCGGAGTGAACACTGAAGCTTTCTTT.

This chain links TRBV20-1 with TRBJ1-1; D is perhaps TRBD1 (6 bases). The V gene's germline CDR1 is DFQATT and CDR2 SNEGSKA (reference sequence). The CDR3 sequence is 14 residues long. V lost 6 bases and J lost 3, with 17 bases in between. Written as DNA, the CDR3 is TGCAGTGCCTTGACAGGTACGTTCGACACTGAAGCTTTCTTT. This codes for CSALTGTFDTEAFF.

The genes are TRBV12-3 or TRBV12-4 and TRBJ2-7; no clear D. V lost 3 bases and J lost 9, with 9 bases in between. The CDR3 covers 11 residues. The CDR3 DNA is TGTGCCAGCAGTTTGGAAACGAGGCAGTACTTC. It is translated as CASSLETRQYF.

This clonotype has just one count. V gene TRBV6-5 combines with J gene TRBJ1-5; D gene uncertain. Germline V gene data show CDR1 as MNHEY and CDR2 as SVGAGI. Trimming removed 5 bases from V and 0 bases from J, with 11 bases in between. This CDR3 is built from 15 residues. The CDR3 protein is CASSNGRNSNQPQHF. For the CDR3, the DNA is TGTGCCAGCAGTAACGGACGGAATAGCAATCAGCCCCAGCATTTT.